These 28 T cell receptor beta chains were all obtained from the same sample, sequenced in a study of shared clonotypes between healthy human individuals. Clones were read by immunoSEQ multiplex PCR, and TCRdb kept only the in-frame ones, dropping some. The data show under 1,100,000 clones, about four fifths seen once. The sequenced sample consisted of memory CD4+ T cells from PBMCs. The subset denotes: CD45RA-negative fraction. These receptors all come from a man aged 18 to 30 in good health. Some clones in this sample may be carry-over from other donors' samples.

This clone was seen only a few times. This chain uses TRBV2 with TRBJ2-2, with no clear D. CDR1 and CDR2 (germline): SNHLY, FYNNEI. V lost 7 bases and J lost 6, with 12 bases in between. The CDR3 is 13 residues long. Written as DNA, the CDR3 is TGTGCCAGCACCCCGATTGGAGCCGGGGAGCTGTTTTTT. It is translated as CASTPIGAGELFF.

This clone was seen a handful of times. V usage is TRBV7-6 and J usage is TRBJ2-1; 15 bases are shared with TRBD2. This CDR3 spans 18 amino acids. Trimming at V came to 4 bases and at J to 5 bases, leaving 9 bases not matched to a gene. Germline CDR1 SGHVS, CDR2 FNYEAQ. The DNA of the CDR3 is TGTGCCAGCAGCTGGCCGGGACTAGCGGGAGGCCGCAACAATGAGCAGTTCTTC. This codes for CASSWPGLAGGRNNEQFF.

V and J are TRBV5-6 and TRBJ2-1; the match to TRBD1 covers 12 bases. V was pared by 5 bases and J by 3 bases, with 6 bases of the junction left unmatched. This CDR3 has 16 amino acids. Germline values: CDR1 SGHDT, CDR2 YYEEEE. CDR3 in amino acids: CASSRDRGRLYNEQFF. In DNA, the CDR3 is TGTGCCAGCAGTCGGGACAGGGGGCGCCTCTACAATGAGCAGTTCTTC.

The genes are TRBV7-6 and TRBJ2-1; 9 nucleotides align to TRBD2. CDR1 and CDR2 from the germline V gene are SGHVS and FNYEAQ. The V gene end was trimmed by 6 bases and the J gene end by 8 bases; junction bases not matched to a gene: 17. The CDR3 runs 17 residues. CDR3 region: CASSQIRGGRARDEQFF. Written as DNA, the CDR3 is TGTGCCAGCAGTCAAATTCGGGGCGGGAGGGCCCGGGATGAGCAGTTCTTC. The entire variable domain, with the rest obtained from reference TRBV7-6 and TRBJ2-1, is as follows: GAGVSQSPRYKVTKRGQDVALRCDPISGHVSLYWYRQALGQGPEFLTYFNYEAQQDKSGLPNDRFSAERPEGSISTLTIQRTEQRDSAMYRCASSQIRGGRARDEQFFGPGTRLTVL.

The chain combines TRBV29-1 with TRBJ2-5, with D possibly being TRBD1 or TRBD2 (6 bases each). This CDR3 has 12 amino acids. Per the germline V gene, CDR1 is SQVTM and CDR2 is ANQGSEA. V shed 7 bases and J shed 2 bases, with 11 bases lying between them. CDR3 in amino acids: CSARGGQETQYF. In DNA, the CDR3 is TGCAGCGCCCGAGGGGGGCAAGAGACCCAGTACTTC.

CDR3 loop: CASSPLGQGFYEQYF. The CDR3 nucleotides read TGTGCCAGCAGCCCCTTGGGACAGGGGTTTTACGAGCAGTACTTC. The chain couples TRBV11-2 to TRBJ2-7; 10 nucleotides line up with TRBD1. Trimming cost V 5 bases and J 4 bases; bases outside gene matches: 8. This CDR3 region has 15 residues. Germline V gene sequence: CDR1 SGHAT, CDR2 FQNNGV.

The V gene is TRBV5-4, the J gene TRBJ1-2; possibly TRBD1 for D (5 bases). The length of the CDR3 is 15 residues. Trimming cost V 4 bases and J 0 bases, with 13 bases left between them. Germline V gene sequence: CDR1 SGHNT, CDR2 YYREEE (reference sequence). CDR3 in amino acids: CASSPGQGPNYGYTF. The CDR3 bases are TGTGCCAGCAGCCCGGGTCAGGGCCCTAACTATGGCTACACCTTC.

This chain joins TRBV7-3 and TRBJ2-2; 10 bases fit TRBD2. Germline values: CDR1 SGHTA, CDR2 FQGTGA. The junction had 13 bases not matched to a gene; V was cut back by 5 bases and J by 7 bases. The CDR3 loop spans 17 amino acids. CDR3: CASSPSRIAGGHGELFF. For the CDR3, the DNA is TGTGCCAGCAGCCCCTCTAGGATAGCGGGAGGTCACGGGGAGCTGTTTTTT.

A single count supports this clone. The chain is built from TRBV5-4 and TRBJ1-1; D not resolved. Between the trimmed V and J ends, which lost 0 bases and 5 bases, there was a span of 14 bases. Germline V gene sequence: CDR1 SGHNT, CDR2 YYREEE (reference sequence). The CDR3 is made up of 15 amino acids. The DNA for the CDR3 is TGTGCCAGCAGCTTGGTCCTTGGTTTCCTGACTGAAGCTTTCTTT. Translating it yields CASSLVLGFLTEAFF. Full variable domain (rest looked up from reference TRBV5-4 and TRBJ1-1): ETGVTQSPTHLIKTRGQQVTLRCSSQSGHNTVSWYQQALGQGPQFIFQYYREEENGRGNFPPRFSGLQFPNYSSELNVNALELDDSALYLCASSLVLGFLTEAFFGQGTRLTVV.

The chain joins TRBV28 to TRBJ2-5, with 11 nucleotides matching TRBD2. From germline, CDR1 is MDHEN and CDR2 SYDVKM. The J segment lost 3 bases and the V segment lost 3 bases, leaving 6 bases of the junction unmatched. This CDR3 is 16 amino acids long. CDR3: CASSLWTSGLEETQYF. Written as DNA, the CDR3 is TGTGCCAGCAGTTTGTGGACTAGCGGGTTAGAAGAGACCCAGTACTTC.

The genes are TRBV30 and TRBJ2-5; D is ambiguous. CDR1 and CDR2 from the germline V gene are GTSNPN and SVGIG (reference sequence). Trimming cost V 2 bases and J 2 bases, with 6 bases left between them. CDR3 length: 12 amino acids. The CDR3, as DNA: TGTGCCTGGAGTCAGGAACAAGAGACCCAGTACTTC. Encoded protein: CAWSQEQETQYF.

This rearrangement joins TRBV7-3 to TRBJ2-3; 11 bases map to TRBD2. Germline CDR1 is SGHTA and CDR2 is FQGTGA. The length of the CDR3 is 17 residues. The V segment lost 2 bases and the J segment 0 bases; nucleotides outside the gene matches: 4. This chain's CDR3 is CASSLAGLAVSTDTQYF. Written as DNA, the CDR3 is TGTGCCAGCAGCTTAGCGGGACTAGCGGTTAGCACAGATACGCAGTATTTT.

The V and J genes are TRBV7-9 and TRBJ2-5; TRBD2 matches 11 bases. The V gene's germline CDR1 is SEHNR and CDR2 FQNEAQ (reference sequence). The CDR3 covers 18 residues. Germline trimming cut 5 bases from V and 0 bases from J; bases unmatched to any gene: 11. DNA for the CDR3: TGTGCCAGCAGCATATGGGGACTAGCGGATTCTTACCAAGAGACCCAGTACTTC. Translating it yields CASSIWGLADSYQETQYF.

Comments on this clone: This likely traces to a read error, being one base from a far larger clone. The V gene is TRBV7-9, the J gene TRBJ2-3; 8 bases match TRBD2. The V gene end was trimmed by 3 bases and the J gene end by 2 bases; junction bases not matched to a gene: 7. The germline CDR1 and CDR2 sequences are SEHNR and FQNEAQ (reference sequence). This CDR3 comprises 16 residues. The DNA for the CDR3 is TGTGCCAGCAGCTTCCTACTAGCGGTAACCACAGATACGCAGTATTTT. This gives the protein CASSFLLAVTTDTQYF.

This chain connects TRBV4-2 to TRBJ1-4; D unresolved. CDR1 and CDR2 from the germline V gene are LGHNA and YNFKEQ. This CDR3 region has 16 residues. Trimming pared 5 bases from V and 0 bases from J, leaving 13 bases between. CDR3 nucleotides: TGTGCCAGCAGCGAGACCCACAGTTCAACTAATGAAAAACTGTTTTTT. It specifies CASSETHSSTNEKLFF.

The chain has TRBV9 and TRBJ2-1, with 11 bases that match TRBD2. The CDR3 spans 16 residues. The ends lost 4 bases at V and 8 bases at J; junction bases unmatched: 11. The germline V gene encodes CDR1 SGDLS and CDR2 YYNGEE. CDR3 sequence: CASSPGTSGFIYEQFF. The CDR3 DNA reads as TGTGCCAGCAGCCCCGGGACTAGCGGTTTTATCTATGAGCAGTTCTTC.

The chain couples TRBV2 to TRBJ1-3, with TRBD1 identical over 7 bases. V lost 3 bases to trimming and J lost 2 bases; unmatched junction nucleotides: 4. Germline assignment: CDR1 SNHLY and CDR2 FYNNEI. The CDR3 runs 15 residues. The CDR3 region has the DNA TGTGCCAGCAGTGAGTCCACAGGGGCTGGAAACACCATATATTTT. Its protein product is CASSESTGAGNTIYF.

The V gene is TRBV5-1, the J gene TRBJ2-5, with D perhaps matching TRBD1 (5 bases). The CDR3 has 13 residues. CDR1 and CDR2 from the germline V gene are SGHRS and YFSETQ. Trimming took off 4 bases at V and 5 bases at J, with 12 bases between the two ends. This CDR3 is CASSPQGRETQYF. DNA for the CDR3: TGCGCCAGCAGCCCTCAGGGAAGGGAGACCCAGTACTTC.

This clone was detected once. V is TRBV28 and J is TRBJ1-5, with D perhaps TRBD1 (6 bases). V lost 2 bases and J lost 6, with 14 bases in between. The CDR3 extends over 15 amino acids. CDR1 MDHEN and CDR2 SYDVKM come from the germline V gene. The CDR3 DNA sequence: TGTGCCAGCAGTTTAAAGGGCAGGGGTGCTCAGCCCCAGCATTTT. Its translation is CASSLKGRGAQPQHF.

This rearrangement joins TRBV19 to TRBJ1-1, with D possibly TRBD1 on 6 matching bases. The V gene's germline CDR1 is LNHDA and CDR2 SQIVND (reference sequence). V was cut by 7 bases and J by 5 bases, with 17 bases left in between. This CDR3 contains 14 residues. This CDR3 reads CASMDRGGRTEAFF. For the CDR3, the DNA is TGTGCCAGTATGGACCGGGGGGGGCGAACTGAAGCTTTCTTT.

The chain has TRBV7-9 and TRBJ2-1; 10 bases line up with TRBD2. From germline, CDR1 is SEHNR and CDR2 FQNEAQ (reference sequence). V gave up 5 bases and J gave up 4 bases; unmatched junction bases: 2. This CDR3 has 14 amino acids. The chain's CDR3 is CASSQLAGYNEQFF. The CDR3 DNA follows: TGTGCCAGCAGCCAACTAGCGGGGTACAATGAGCAGTTCTTC.

The rearrangement uses TRBV5-5 and TRBJ2-5, with D unclear. Between the trimmed V and J ends, which lost 0 bases and 8 bases, there was a span of 11 bases. There are 13 residues in the CDR3. Germline loops: CDR1 SGHKS, CDR2 YYEKEE (reference sequence). This CDR3 reads CASSLEGSRTQYF. For the CDR3, the DNA is TGTGCCAGCAGCTTGGAGGGCAGTCGAACCCAGTACTTC.

The CDR3 DNA sequence: TGTGCCAGCTCACCAGGGAGGGGATTCCAAGAGACCCAGTACTTC. It is translated as CASSPGRGFQETQYF. The V and J genes are TRBV18 and TRBJ2-5; the match to TRBD2 covers 7 bases. This CDR3 contains 15 residues. CDR1 is KGHSH and CDR2 is LQKENI in the germline V gene. Trimming at V came to 2 bases and at J to 1 base, leaving 4 bases not matched to a gene. The entire variable domain, with the rest obtained from reference TRBV18 and TRBJ2-5, is as follows: NAGVMQNPRHLVRRRGQEARLRCSPMKGHSHVYWYRQLPEEGLKFMVYLQKENIIDESGMPKERFSAEFPKEGPSILRIQQVVRGDSAAYFCASSPGRGFQETQYFGPGTRLLVL.

The J gene is TRBJ1-5, the V gene TRBV21-1. TRBV21-1 is flagged as a pseudogene. CDR3 length equals 14 residues. The CDR3 DNA is TGTGCCAGCCCCTCAAAGGTCGGCAATCAGCCCCAGCATTTT. It yields the protein CASPSKVGNQPQHF.

The chain links TRBV7-2 to TRBJ1-2; D call uncertain. The CDR3 covers 15 residues. Trimming left V 5 bases short and J 4 bases short, with 17 bases between. Germline CDR1 reads SGHTA; CDR2 reads FQGNSA. The CDR3, as DNA: TGTGCCAGCAGCACCCAGACCGGGTTCTCCTATGGCTACACCTTC. Its protein is CASSTQTGFSYGYTF.

This clone was seen ten or more times. V is TRBV4-2 and J is TRBJ2-5, with a weak D call TRBD1 (5 bases). V was shortened by 1 base and J by 2 bases, with 11 bases between the two germline ends. This CDR3 is 15 amino acids long. Per germline, CDR1 LGHNA and CDR2 YNFKEQ. CDR3 in amino acids: CASSQVGPSQETQYF. The CDR3 DNA sequence: TGTGCCAGCAGCCAAGTGGGGCCTTCTCAAGAGACCCAGTACTTC.

Note on this clone: The sample carries other DNA sequences with the same CDR3. V is TRBV6-5 and J is TRBJ2-7; 7 nucleotides line up with TRBD2. CDR3 length: 14 amino acids. Trimming took 0 bases from V and 2 from J; bases not matched to a gene: 1. Per germline, CDR1 MNHEY and CDR2 SVGAGI. The CDR3 region is CASSYSGGTYEQYF. For the CDR3, the DNA is TGTGCCAGCAGTTACTCGGGAGGGACCTACGAGCAGTACTTC.

V is TRBV7-2 and J is TRBJ2-7, with 7 nucleotides matching TRBD2. V dropped 3 bases and J dropped 4; count of bases not matched to a gene: 9. Germline lookup yields CDR1 SGHTA and CDR2 FQGNSA. This CDR3 contains 15 residues. In nucleotides, the CDR3 is TGTGCCAGCAGCTTTCGGGCGGGAGTCCCGTACGAGCAGTACTTC. Amino acid sequence: CASSFRAGVPYEQYF.